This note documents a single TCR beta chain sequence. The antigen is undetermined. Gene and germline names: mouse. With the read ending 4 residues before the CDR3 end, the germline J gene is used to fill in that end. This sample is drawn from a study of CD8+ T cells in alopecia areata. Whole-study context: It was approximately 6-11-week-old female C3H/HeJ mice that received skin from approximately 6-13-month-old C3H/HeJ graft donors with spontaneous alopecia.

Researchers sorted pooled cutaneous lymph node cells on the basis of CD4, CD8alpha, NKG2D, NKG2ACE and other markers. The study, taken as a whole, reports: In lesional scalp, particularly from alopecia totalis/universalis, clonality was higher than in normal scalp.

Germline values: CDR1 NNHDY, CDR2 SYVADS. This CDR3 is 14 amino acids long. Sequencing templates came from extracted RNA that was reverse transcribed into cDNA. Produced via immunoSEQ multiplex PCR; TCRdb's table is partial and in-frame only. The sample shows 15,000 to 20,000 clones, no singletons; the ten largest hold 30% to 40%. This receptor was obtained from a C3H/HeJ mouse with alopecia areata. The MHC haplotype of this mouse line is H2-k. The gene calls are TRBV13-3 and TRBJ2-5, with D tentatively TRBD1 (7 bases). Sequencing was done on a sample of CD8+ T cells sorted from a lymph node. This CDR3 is CASSDEGARDTQYF. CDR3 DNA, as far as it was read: TGTGCCAGCAGTGACGAGGGGGCGCGAGAC.